This T cell receptor (beta chain) was observed in a study of cytomegalovirus exposure and HLA in healthy donors. Study-level background: The use of the same platform for the 110 or so validation repertoires and the approximately 690 first-cohort repertoires was reported by a later analysis. Study outcomes and limitations: Most TCR sequences were uncommon, yet certain public TCRs appeared in many donors.

V lost 2 bases and J lost 5; bases outside the gene matches: 6. The CDR3 covers 15 residues. Germline CDR1 SGHAT, CDR2 FQNNGV. Remarks on this clone: Its specificity is not known.

Profiled with immunoSEQ multiplex PCR; TCRdb holds only in-frame clones, not every one. The sample shows 150,000 to 200,000 clones, around four fifths of them seen only once. The sequenced sample consisted of PBMCs. The V gene is TRBV11-2, the J gene TRBJ2-3; 8 nucleotides align to TRBD1. The TCR sequence derives from a man aged 30-40 years in good health and CMV-seropositive. The chain's CDR3 is CASSLRTGWVDTQYF. Written as DNA, the CDR3 is TGTGCCAGCAGCTTACGGACAGGGTGGGTAGATACGCAGTATTTT. Supplemented by reference TRBV11-2 and TRBJ2-3, the full variable domain reads EAGVAQSPRYKIIEKRQSVAFWCNPISGHATLYWYQQILGQGPKLLIQFQNNGVVDDSQLPKDRFSAERLKGVDSTLKIQPAKLEDSAVYLCASSLRTGWVDTQYFGPGTRLTVL.